The present entry profiles one T cell receptor beta chain with its context. What it binds is not known. In germline, CDR1 is SGDLS, CDR2 YYNGEE. V was clipped by 2 bases and J by 3 bases, with 11 bases between them. The CDR3 totals 14 residues. Assay: immunoSEQ multiplex PCR; the TCRdb copy retains only in-frame clones and omits some. The sample carries around 130,000 clones, around 84% recorded once. This entry belongs to a study of T cell responses to AZD1222 COVID-19 vaccine. Study-level findings and limits: All repertoire sampling was performed exclusively after the peak T cell response. Variant regions that are unmutated are reportedly the target of nearly half of spike-specific TCRs. Spike-spanning, vaccine-associated CD4 TCRs were dominant at 160-218 and 743-854.

The chain is built from TRBV9 and TRBJ1-1, with D perhaps TRBD1 (6 bases). This receptor was obtained from an adult in good health. The sequences come from peripheral blood, collected on day 0 of AZD1222 vaccination. The CDR3, as DNA: TGTGCCAGCAGCGTTCAGGGGTCGGACACTGAAGCTTTCTTT. This translates into CASSVQGSDTEAFF.